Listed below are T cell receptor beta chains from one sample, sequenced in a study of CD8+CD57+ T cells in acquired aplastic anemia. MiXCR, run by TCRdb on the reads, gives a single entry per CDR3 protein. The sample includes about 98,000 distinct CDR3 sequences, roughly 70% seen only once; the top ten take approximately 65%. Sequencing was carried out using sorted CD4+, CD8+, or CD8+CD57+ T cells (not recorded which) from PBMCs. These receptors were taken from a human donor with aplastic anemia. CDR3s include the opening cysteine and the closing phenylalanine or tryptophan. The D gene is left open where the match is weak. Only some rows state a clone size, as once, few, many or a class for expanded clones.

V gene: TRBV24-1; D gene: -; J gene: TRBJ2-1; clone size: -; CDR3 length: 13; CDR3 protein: CATSDFEGNEQFF; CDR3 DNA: TGTGCCACCAGTGATTTCGAGGGCAATGAGCAGTTCTTC
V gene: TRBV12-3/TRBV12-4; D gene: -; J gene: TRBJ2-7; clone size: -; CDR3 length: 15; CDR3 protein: CASSLGGAVSYEQYF; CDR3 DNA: TGTGCCAGCAGTTTAGGGGGTGCGGTGTCCTACGAGCAGTACTTC
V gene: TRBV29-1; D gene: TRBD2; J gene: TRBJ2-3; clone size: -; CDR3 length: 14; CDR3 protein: CSVELAGGPDTQYF; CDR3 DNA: TGCAGCGTTGAACTAGCGGGGGGCCCAGATACGCAGTATTTT
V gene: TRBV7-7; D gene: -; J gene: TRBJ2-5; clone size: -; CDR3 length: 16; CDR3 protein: CASSLGGTPNGETQYF; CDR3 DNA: TGTGCTAGCAGCTTAGGAGGCACGCCTAACGGAGAGACCCAGTACTTC
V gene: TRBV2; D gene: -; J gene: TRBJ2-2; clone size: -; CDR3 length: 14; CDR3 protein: CASRRPDNTGELFF; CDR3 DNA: TGTGCCAGCAGGAGGCCCGATAACACCGGGGAGCTGTTTTTT
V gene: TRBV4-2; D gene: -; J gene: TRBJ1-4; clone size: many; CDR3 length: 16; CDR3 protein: CASSQDAGATNEKLFF; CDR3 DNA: TGTGCCAGCAGCCAAGATGCGGGGGCAACTAATGAAAAACTGTTTTTT
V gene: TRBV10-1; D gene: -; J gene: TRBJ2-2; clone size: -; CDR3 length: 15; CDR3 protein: CASSDRARGGGELFF; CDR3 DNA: TGCGCCAGCAGTGACAGGGCCAGAGGTGGCGGGGAGCTGTTTTTT
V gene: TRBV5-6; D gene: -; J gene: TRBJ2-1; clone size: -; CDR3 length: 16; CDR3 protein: CASSLDPGETYNEQFF; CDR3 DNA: TGTGCCAGCAGCTTGGATCCGGGGGAAACCTACAATGAGCAGTTCTTC
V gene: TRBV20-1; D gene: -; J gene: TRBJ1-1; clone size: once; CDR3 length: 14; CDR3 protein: CSAYRDNRNTEAFF; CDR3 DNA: TGCAGTGCTTACCGGGACAACAGAAACACTGAAGCTTTCTTT
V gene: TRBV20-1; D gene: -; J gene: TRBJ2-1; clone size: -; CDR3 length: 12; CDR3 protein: CSASGWGNEQFF; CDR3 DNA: TGCAGTGCTAGTGGGTGGGGTAATGAGCAGTTCTTC
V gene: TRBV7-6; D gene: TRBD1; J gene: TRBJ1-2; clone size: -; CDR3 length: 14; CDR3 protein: CASSLQQGARGYTF; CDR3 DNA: TGTGCCAGCAGCTTACAGCAGGGGGCGCGGGGCTACACCTTC
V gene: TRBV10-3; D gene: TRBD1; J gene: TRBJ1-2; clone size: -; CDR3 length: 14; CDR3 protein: CAISGGQTNYGYTF; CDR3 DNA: TGTGCCATCAGTGGGGGACAGACTAACTATGGCTACACCTTC
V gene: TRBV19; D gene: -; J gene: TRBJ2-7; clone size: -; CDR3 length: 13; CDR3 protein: CASSPTGVGEQYF; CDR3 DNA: TGTGCCAGTAGTCCGACCGGGGTAGGCGAGCAGTACTTC
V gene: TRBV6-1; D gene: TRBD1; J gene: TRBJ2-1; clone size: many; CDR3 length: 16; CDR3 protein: CASSQGGTGLSNEQFF; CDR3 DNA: TGTGCCAGCAGCCAGGGGGGGACAGGGTTGAGCAATGAGCAGTTCTTC
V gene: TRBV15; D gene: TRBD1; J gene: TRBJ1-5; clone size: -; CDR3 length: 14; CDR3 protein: CATGTGGGSQPQHF; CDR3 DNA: TGTGCCACCGGGACAGGGGGCGGCTCTCAGCCCCAGCATTTT
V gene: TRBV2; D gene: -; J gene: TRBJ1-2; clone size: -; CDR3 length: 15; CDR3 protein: CASSEVLVAAYGYTF; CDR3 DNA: TGTGCCAGCAGTGAAGTGCTTGTGGCAGCCTATGGCTACACCTTC
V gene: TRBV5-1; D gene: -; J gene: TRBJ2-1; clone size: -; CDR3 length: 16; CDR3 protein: CASSLEFLAWDNEQFF; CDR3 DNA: TGCGCCAGCAGCTTGGAGTTCTTGGCCTGGGACAATGAGCAGTTCTTC
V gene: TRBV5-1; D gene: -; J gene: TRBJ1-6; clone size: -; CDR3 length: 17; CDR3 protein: CASSIQSPGMLDSPLHF; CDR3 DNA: TGCGCCAGCAGCATACAAAGTCCCGGGATGCTGGATTCACCCCTCCACTTT
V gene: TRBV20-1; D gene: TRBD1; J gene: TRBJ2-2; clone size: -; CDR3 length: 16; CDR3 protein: CSAETGDVMNTGELFF; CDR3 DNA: TGCAGTGCGGAAACAGGGGACGTAATGAACACCGGGGAGCTGTTTTTT
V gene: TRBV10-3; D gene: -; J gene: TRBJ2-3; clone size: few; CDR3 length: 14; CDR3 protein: CAISAGTTTDTQYF; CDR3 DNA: TGTGCCATCAGTGCCGGGACCACCACAGATACGCAGTATTTT
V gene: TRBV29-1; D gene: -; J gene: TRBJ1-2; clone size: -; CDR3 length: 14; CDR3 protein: CSVEDGGKNYGYTF; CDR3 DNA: TGCAGCGTTGAGGACGGGGGGAAGAACTATGGCTACACCTTC
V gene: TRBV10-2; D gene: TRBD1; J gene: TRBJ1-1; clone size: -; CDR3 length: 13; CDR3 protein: CASSADRVKEGFF; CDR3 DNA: TGCGCCAGCAGTGCAGACAGGGTTAAAGAAGGTTTCTTT
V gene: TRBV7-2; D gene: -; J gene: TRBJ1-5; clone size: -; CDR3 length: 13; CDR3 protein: CASSFWRNQPQHF; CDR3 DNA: TGTGCCAGCAGCTTCTGGCGGAATCAGCCCCAGCATTTT
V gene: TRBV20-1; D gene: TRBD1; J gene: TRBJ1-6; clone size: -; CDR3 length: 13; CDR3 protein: CSARDRYTGTGIF; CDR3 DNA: TGCAGTGCTAGAGATCGTTATACCGGGACAGGCATCTTT
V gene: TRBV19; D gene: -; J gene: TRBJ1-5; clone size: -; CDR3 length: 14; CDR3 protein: CASRNRVHNQPQHF; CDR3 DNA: TGTGCCAGTAGGAACAGGGTTCACAATCAGCCCCAGCATTTT
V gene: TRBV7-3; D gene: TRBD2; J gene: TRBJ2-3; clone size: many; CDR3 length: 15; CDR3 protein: CASSSSGGTTDTQYF; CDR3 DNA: TGTGCCAGCAGCTCTAGCGGGGGGACCACAGATACGCAGTATTTT
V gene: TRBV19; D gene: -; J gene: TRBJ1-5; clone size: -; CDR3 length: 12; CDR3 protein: CASRAGNQPQHF; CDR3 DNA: TGTGCCAGTAGGGCTGGTAATCAGCCCCAGCATTTT
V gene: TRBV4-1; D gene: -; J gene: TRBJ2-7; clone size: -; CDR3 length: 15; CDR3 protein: CASSQNADESYEQYF; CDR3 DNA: TGCGCCAGCAGCCAGAATGCCGACGAATCCTACGAGCAGTACTTC
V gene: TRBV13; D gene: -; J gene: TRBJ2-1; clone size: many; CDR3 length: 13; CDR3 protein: CASSPPQGGEQFF; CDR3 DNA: TGTGCCAGCAGCCCCCCCCAGGGGGGAGAGCAGTTCTTC
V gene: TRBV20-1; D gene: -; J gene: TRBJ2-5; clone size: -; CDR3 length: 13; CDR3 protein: CSARDPPRETQYF; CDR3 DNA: TGCAGTGCTAGAGATCCGCCGCGCGAGACCCAGTACTTC
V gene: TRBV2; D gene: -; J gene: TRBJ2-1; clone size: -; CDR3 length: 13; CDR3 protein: CASSELVVNEQFF; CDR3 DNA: TGTGCCAGCAGTGAACTCGTAGTCAATGAGCAGTTCTTC
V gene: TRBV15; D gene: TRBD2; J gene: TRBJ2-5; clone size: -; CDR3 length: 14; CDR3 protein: CATSGGNYGGSQYF; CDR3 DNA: TGTGCCACCAGCGGTGGGAACTACGGGGGGTCCCAGTACTTC
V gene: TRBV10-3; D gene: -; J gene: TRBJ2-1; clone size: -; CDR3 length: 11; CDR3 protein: CASSYGQRQFF; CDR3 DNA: TGTGCCAGCAGTTACGGACAGAGGCAGTTCTTC
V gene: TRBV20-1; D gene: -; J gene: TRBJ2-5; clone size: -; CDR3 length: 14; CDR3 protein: CSATGGQGAQTQYF; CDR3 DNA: TGCAGTGCTACGGGGGGGCAGGGGGCTCAGACCCAGTACTTC
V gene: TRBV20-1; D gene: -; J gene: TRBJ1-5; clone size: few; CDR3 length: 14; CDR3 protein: CSVVTSMGNQPQHF; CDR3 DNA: TGCAGTGTCGTGACTTCCATGGGGAATCAGCCCCAGCATTTT
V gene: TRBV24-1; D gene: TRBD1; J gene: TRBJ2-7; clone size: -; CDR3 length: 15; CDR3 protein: CATSDSGTGGYEQYF; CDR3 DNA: TGTGCCACCAGTGATTCCGGGACAGGGGGGTACGAGCAGTACTTC
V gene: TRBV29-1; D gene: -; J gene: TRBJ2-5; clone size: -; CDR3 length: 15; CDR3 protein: CSVEDNGHVRETQYF; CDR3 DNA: TGCAGCGTTGAAGATAATGGCCATGTGCGGGAGACCCAGTACTTC
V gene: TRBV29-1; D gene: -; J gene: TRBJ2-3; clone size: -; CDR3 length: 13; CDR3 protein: CSVEHAHTDTQYF; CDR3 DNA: TGCAGCGTTGAGCACGCACACACAGATACGCAGTATTTT
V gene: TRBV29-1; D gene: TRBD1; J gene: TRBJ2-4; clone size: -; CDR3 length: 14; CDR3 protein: CSVDFGTGSLGQYF; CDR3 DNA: TGCAGCGTTGACTTTGGGACAGGGAGTTTGGGTCAGTACTTC
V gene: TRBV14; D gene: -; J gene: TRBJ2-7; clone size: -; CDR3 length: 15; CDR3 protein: CASSQDRSRSYEQYF; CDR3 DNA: TGTGCCAGCAGCCAAGATCGCAGTAGGAGCTACGAGCAGTACTTC
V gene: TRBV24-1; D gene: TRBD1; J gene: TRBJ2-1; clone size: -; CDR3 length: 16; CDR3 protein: CATSDLGGTSYNEQFF; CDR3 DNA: TGTGCCACCAGTGATTTAGGGGGCACCTCCTACAATGAGCAGTTCTTC
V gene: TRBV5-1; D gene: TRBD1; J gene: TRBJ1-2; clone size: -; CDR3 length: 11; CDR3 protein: CASSSGTGLTF; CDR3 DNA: TGCGCCAGCAGCTCCGGGACAGGTCTCACCTTC
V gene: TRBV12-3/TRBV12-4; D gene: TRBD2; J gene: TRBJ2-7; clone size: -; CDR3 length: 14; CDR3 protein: CASSWGGESYEQYF; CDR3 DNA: TGTGCCAGCAGTTGGGGGGGGGAATCCTACGAGCAGTACTTC
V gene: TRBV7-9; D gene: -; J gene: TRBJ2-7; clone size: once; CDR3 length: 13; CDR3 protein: CASSLVDGYEQYF; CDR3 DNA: TGTGCCAGCAGCTTAGTCGACGGCTACGAGCAGTACTTC
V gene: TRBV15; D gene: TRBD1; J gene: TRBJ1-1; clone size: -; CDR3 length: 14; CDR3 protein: CATWDRGSGTEAFF; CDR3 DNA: TGTGCCACCTGGGACAGGGGATCGGGCACTGAAGCTTTCTTT
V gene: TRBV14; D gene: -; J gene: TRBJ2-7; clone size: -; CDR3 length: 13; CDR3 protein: CASSLLGETGQYF; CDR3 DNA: TGTGCCAGCAGTTTATTAGGGGAGACTGGGCAGTACTTC
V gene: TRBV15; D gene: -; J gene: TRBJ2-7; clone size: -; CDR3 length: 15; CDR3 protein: CATSISAGIIYEQYF; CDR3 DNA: TGTGCCACCAGCATCTCTGCGGGGATTATCTACGAGCAGTACTTC
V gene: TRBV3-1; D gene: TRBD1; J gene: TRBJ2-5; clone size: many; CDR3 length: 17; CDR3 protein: CASSQLVDRDNQETQYF; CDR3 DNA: TGTGCCAGCAGCCAACTGGTGGACAGGGACAACCAAGAGACCCAGTACTTC
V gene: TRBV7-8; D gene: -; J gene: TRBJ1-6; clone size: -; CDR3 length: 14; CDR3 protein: CASSLEGGYSPLHF; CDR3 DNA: TGTGCCAGCAGCTTAGAGGGGGGTTATTCACCCCTCCACTTT